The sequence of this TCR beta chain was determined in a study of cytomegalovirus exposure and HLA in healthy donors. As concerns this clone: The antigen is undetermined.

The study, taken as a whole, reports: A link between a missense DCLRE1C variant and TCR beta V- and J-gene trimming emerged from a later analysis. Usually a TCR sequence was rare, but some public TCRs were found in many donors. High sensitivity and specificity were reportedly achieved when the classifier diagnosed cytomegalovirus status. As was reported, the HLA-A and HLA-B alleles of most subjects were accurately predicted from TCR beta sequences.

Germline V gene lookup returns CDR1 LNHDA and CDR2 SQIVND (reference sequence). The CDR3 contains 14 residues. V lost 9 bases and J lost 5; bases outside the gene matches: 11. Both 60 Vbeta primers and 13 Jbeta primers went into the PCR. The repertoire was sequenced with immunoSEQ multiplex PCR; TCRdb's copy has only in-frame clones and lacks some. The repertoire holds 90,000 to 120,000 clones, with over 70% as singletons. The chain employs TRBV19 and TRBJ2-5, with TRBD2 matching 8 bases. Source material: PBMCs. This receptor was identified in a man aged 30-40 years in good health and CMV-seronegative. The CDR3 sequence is CASRPRGGWETQYF. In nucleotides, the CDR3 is TGTGCCAGCCGTCCTCGCGGGGGGTGGGAGACCCAGTACTTC.